The 3 T cell receptor beta chains given below trace back to one sample, sequenced in a study of early T cells in non-severe SARS-CoV-2 infection. Using its own MiXCR run on the 5' RACE reads, TCRdb lists one record per CDR3 protein. The table records roughly 54,000 distinct CDR3 sequences, roughly 5.9% of them present only once. Material for sequencing was whole blood. The receptor source for this set is an adult who was a healthcare worker with PCR-confirmed SARS-CoV-2 infection or an uninfected control (not recorded which).

Many counts were recorded for this clonotype. This chain links TRBV6-2 or TRBV6-3 with TRBJ1-3, with unresolved D. The germline V gene has CDR1 MNHEY and CDR2 SVGEGT. The V end lost 6 bases, the J end lost 7 bases, and 25 bases lay between the germline ends. This CDR3 has 17 residues. Here the CDR3 DNA reads TGTGCCAGCAGCCGAATCCCGCGACCCTTTTCGGTGAACACCATATATTTT. This gives the protein CASSRIPRPFSVNTIYF.

The J gene is TRBJ1-5, the V gene TRBV20-1; D is possibly TRBD1 (5 bases). Germline assignment: CDR1 DFQATT and CDR2 SNEGSKA (reference sequence). V was trimmed by 4 bases and J by 0 bases, leaving 16 bases between them. CDR3 length: 16 amino acids. The chain's CDR3 is CSANRQGSTSNQPQHF. The CDR3 nucleotides are TGCAGTGCTAACAGGCAAGGGTCCACTAGCAATCAGCCCCAGCATTTT.

This clonotype was counted many times. The chain carries TRBV6-1 and TRBJ1-6; D remains unclear. CDR3 length: 13 amino acids. Germline V gives CDR1 MNHNS, CDR2 SASEGT. V was clipped by 7 bases and J by 7 bases, with 11 bases between them. This chain's CDR3 is CASTNSGNSPLHF. DNA for the CDR3: TGTGCCAGCACCAACTCCGGAAATTCACCCCTCCACTTT.